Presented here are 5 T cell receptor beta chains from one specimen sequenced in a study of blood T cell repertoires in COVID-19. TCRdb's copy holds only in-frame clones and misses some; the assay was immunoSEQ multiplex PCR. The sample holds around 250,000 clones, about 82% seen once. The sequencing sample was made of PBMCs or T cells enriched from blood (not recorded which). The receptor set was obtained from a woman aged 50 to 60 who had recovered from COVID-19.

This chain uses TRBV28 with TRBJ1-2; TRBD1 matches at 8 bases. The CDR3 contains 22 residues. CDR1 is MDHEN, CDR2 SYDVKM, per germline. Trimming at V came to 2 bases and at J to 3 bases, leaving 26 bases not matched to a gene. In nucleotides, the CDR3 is TGTGCCAGCAGTTTAACAGGGGTGGGGACAGGCTTAGTCGACGGGGTCGACTATGGCTACACCTTC. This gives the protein CASSLTGVGTGLVDGVDYGYTF.

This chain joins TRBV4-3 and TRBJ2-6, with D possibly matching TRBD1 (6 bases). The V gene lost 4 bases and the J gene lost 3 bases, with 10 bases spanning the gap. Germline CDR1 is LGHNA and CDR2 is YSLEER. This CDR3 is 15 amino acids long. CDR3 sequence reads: CASSPNRVGANVLTF. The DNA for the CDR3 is TGCGCCAGCAGCCCCAACAGGGTTGGGGCCAACGTCCTGACTTTC.

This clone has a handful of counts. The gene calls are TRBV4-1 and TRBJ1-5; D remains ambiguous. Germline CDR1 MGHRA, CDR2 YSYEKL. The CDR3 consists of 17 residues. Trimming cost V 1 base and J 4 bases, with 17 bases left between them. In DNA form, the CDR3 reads TGCGCCAGCAGCCAAGGGCGGGCCAAGAAGAAGAATCAGCCCCAGCATTTT. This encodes CASSQGRAKKKNQPQHF.

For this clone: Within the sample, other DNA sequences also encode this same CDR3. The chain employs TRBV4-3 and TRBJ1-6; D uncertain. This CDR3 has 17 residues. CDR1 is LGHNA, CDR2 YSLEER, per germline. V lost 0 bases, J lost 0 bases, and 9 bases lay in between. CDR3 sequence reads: CASSQDLGSSYNSPLHF. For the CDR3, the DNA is TGCGCCAGCAGCCAAGATCTCGGTAGCTCCTATAATTCACCCCTCCACTTT.

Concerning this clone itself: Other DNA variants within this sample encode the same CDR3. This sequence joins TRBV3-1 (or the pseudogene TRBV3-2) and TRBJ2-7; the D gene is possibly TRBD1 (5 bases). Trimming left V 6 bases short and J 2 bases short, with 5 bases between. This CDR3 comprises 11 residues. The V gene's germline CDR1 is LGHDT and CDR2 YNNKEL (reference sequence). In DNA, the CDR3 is TGTGCCAGCAGAGGGGCCTACGAGCAGTACTTC. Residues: CASRGAYEQYF.